The 21 T cell receptor beta chains listed next were all sequenced from one sample in a study of blood T cells in healthy people across ages. With a J-beta primer mix and a sample-barcoded 5' primer, a second PCR ran about 7 to 12 cycles. TCRdb independently ran MiXCR on the 5' RACE reads; one entry per CDR3 protein. There are 800,000 or so distinct CDR3 sequences in the sample; roughly 25% occur only once, and 3% to 4.5% lies in the top ten. This sample was also put to use in a study of T cells of mothers and their children.

Sequencing was done on a sample of blood. The origin of the receptors is a boy aged 5-17 years in good health.

The rearrangement links TRBV5-1 to TRBJ2-7; D is possibly TRBD1 (6 bases). Trimming left V 5 bases short and J 7 bases short, with 19 bases between. Looked up from germline, CDR1 is SGHRS and CDR2 is YFSETQ. The length of the CDR3 is 14 residues. The CDR3 reads CASSRETGLGEQYF. CDR3 nucleotide sequence: TGCGCCAGCAGTAGGGAGACAGGCCTGGGAGAGCAGTACTTC.

Ten or more counts support this clonotype. This sequence joins TRBV5-1 and TRBJ2-2; perhaps TRBD2 as D (6 bases). The V gene lost 3 bases and the J gene lost 3 bases, with 12 bases spanning the gap. Looked up from germline, CDR1 is SGHRS and CDR2 is YFSETQ. The CDR3 sequence is 15 residues long. CDR3 sequence reads: CASSSRTGDTGELFF. Here the CDR3 DNA reads TGCGCCAGCAGCTCCCGGACGGGGGACACCGGGGAGCTGTTTTTT.

The chain uses TRBV6-5 and TRBJ2-5; TRBD1 agrees at 9 bases. Germline V gene data show CDR1 as MNHEY and CDR2 as SVGAGI. This CDR3 has 13 residues. With 8 bases clipped from V and 4 bases from J, the junction kept 5 bases outside the gene matches. The CDR3 spells CASGGQGRETQYF. CDR3 sequence (DNA): TGTGCCAGCGGGGGACAGGGACGAGAGACCCAGTACTTC.

This clonotype has more than one count but fewer than ten. The chain links TRBV6-1 to TRBJ1-2, with a possible D match to TRBD1 (6 bases). V lost 4 bases and J lost 8, with 20 bases in between. This CDR3 has 15 residues. Per germline, CDR1 MNHNS and CDR2 SASEGT. The CDR3 nucleotides are TGTGCCAGCAGTGGAGGGGGGAGGAGTGGGTACGGCTACACCTTC. This encodes CASSGGGRSGYGYTF.

This clonotype was counted only a few times. The gene calls are TRBV6-5 and TRBJ2-7; 9 positions match TRBD1. The trim removed 4 bases at V and 4 bases at J, leaving 5 bases unmatched. The CDR3 contains 14 residues. Germline V gene lookup returns CDR1 MNHEY and CDR2 SVGAGI. The CDR3 sequence: CASSSGTGMYEQYF. DNA for the CDR3: TGTGCCAGCAGTTCCGGGACAGGGATGTACGAGCAGTACTTC.

V is TRBV20-1 and J is TRBJ1-5, with D possibly being TRBD1 (5 bases). The V gene lost 5 bases and the J gene lost 4 bases, with 12 bases spanning the gap. Germline V CDR1 and CDR2: DFQATT, SNEGSKA (reference sequence). The CDR3 is made up of 13 amino acids. The CDR3 bases are TGCAGTGCTCGGGACGGAGGAAATCAGCCCCAGCATTTT. Translated, it gives CSARDGGNQPQHF.

This clonotype was counted a few times. The chain carries TRBV20-1 and TRBJ1-1; D may be TRBD1 (5 bases). The CDR3 consists of 14 residues. Germline V gene data show CDR1 as DFQATT and CDR2 as SNEGSKA (reference sequence). V was cut by 3 bases and J by 0 bases, with 11 bases left in between. The CDR3 region has the DNA TGCAGTGCTAGGGTCGGGGGGATGAACACTGAAGCTTTCTTT. Translation: CSARVGGMNTEAFF.

The chain employs TRBV11-2 and TRBJ1-6; D gene ambiguous. V was cut by 0 bases and J by 3 bases, with 9 bases left in between. The CDR3 is made up of 16 amino acids. Germline CDR1 and CDR2: SGHAT and FQNNGV. This chain's CDR3 is CASSLDTDYYNSPLHF. The DNA for the CDR3 is TGTGCCAGCAGCTTAGATACGGATTACTATAATTCACCCCTCCACTTT.

The gene calls are TRBV4-1 and TRBJ1-2; no clear D gene. This CDR3 comprises 13 residues. Between the trimmed V and J ends, which lost 0 bases and 4 bases, there was a span of 6 bases. Germline V gives CDR1 MGHRA, CDR2 YSYEKL. CDR3 sequence reads: CASSQDPPYGYTF. The CDR3 DNA reads TGCGCCAGCAGCCAAGATCCCCCCTATGGCTACACCTTC.

This clonotype has more than one count but fewer than ten. The chain is built from TRBV20-1 and TRBJ2-7, with 11 bases that match TRBD2. This CDR3 contains 14 residues. V was clipped by 2 bases and J by 4 bases; unmatched bases: 4. CDR1 is DFQATT, CDR2 SNEGSKA, per germline (reference sequence). As DNA, the CDR3 is TGCAGTGCTAGACTAGCGGGGGGAACGTACGAGCAGTACTTC. Protein product: CSARLAGGTYEQYF.

This clonotype was detected ten times or more. The chain carries TRBV6-6 and TRBJ1-2; D perhaps matches TRBD1 (5 bases). Per germline, CDR1 MNHNY and CDR2 SVGAGI (reference sequence). This CDR3 contains 13 residues. Trimming removed 9 bases at V and 4 bases at J, with 15 bases between. The CDR3 nucleotides read TGTGCCAGTAAGGAGAGGGGTCGCTATGGCTACACCTTC. The encoded protein is CASKERGRYGYTF.

Points on this clonotype: This could be a read error, since a much larger clone is one nucleotide away. The V call is TRBV9, the J call TRBJ2-5, with 7 bases lining up with TRBD2. The assigned J gene may be wrong: the sequence end matches TRBJ2-1 better. The CDR3 spans 15 residues. CDR1 is SGDLS, CDR2 YYNGEE, per germline. The CDR3 nucleotides are TGTGCCAGCAGCCGTACTAGCGAGAGAACCAATGAGCAGTTCTTC. Protein: CASSRTSERTNEQFF.

Ten or more counts support this clonotype. CDR3 protein: CASRIDRQRNTIYF. The CDR3 DNA follows: TGTGCCAGCAGGATTGACAGGCAGAGAAACACCATATATTTT. This chain links TRBV6-1 with TRBJ1-3, with D perhaps matching TRBD1 (6 bases). Germline CDR1 reads MNHNS; CDR2 reads SASEGT. Trimming took off 6 bases at V and 5 bases at J, with 14 bases between the two ends. This CDR3 spans 14 amino acids.

This clonotype was seen a handful of times. This chain links TRBV20-1 with TRBJ1-2; the D gene is possibly TRBD1 (5 bases). The V gene's germline CDR1 is DFQATT and CDR2 SNEGSKA (reference sequence). The CDR3 consists of 12 residues. V lost 7 bases and J lost 3, with 12 bases in between. This CDR3 is CSGDAGYYGYTF. The CDR3 coding sequence is TGCAGTGGGGACGCAGGTTACTATGGCTACACCTTC.

The rearrangement links TRBV5-1 to TRBJ2-5, with a possible D match to TRBD2 (5 bases). In germline, CDR1 is SGHRS, CDR2 YFSETQ. This CDR3 is built from 14 residues. Trimming pared 2 bases from V and 2 bases from J, leaving 10 bases between. This CDR3 is CASSFSGNQETQYF. The CDR3 DNA reads TGCGCCAGCAGCTTCTCCGGGAATCAAGAGACCCAGTACTTC.

A few counts support this clonotype. V gene TRBV28 combines with J gene TRBJ2-7; 12 bases align to TRBD2. The CDR3 covers 16 residues. The ends lost 6 bases at V and 6 bases at J; junction bases unmatched: 12. Germline assignment: CDR1 MDHEN and CDR2 SYDVKM. Written as DNA, the CDR3 is TGTGCCAGCAGCCAACCCTCTAGCGGGGGGGCCGCCGAGCAGTACTTC. This sequence encodes CASSQPSSGGAAEQYF.

This clonotype was detected ten times or more. One end of the junction is discordant with germline, which a read error may explain. This chain uses TRBV5-1 with TRBJ2-1, with D unclear. The V gene's germline CDR1 is SGHRS and CDR2 YFSETQ. The CDR3 length is 12 residues. CDR3 protein: CASSTTYNEQFF. CDR3 nucleotides: TGTGCCAGCAGTACGACCTACAATGAGCAGTTCTTC.

This clonotype showed up just a few times. The chain uses TRBV4-3 and TRBJ2-5, with 7 nucleotides matching TRBD1. Trimming took 5 bases from V and 5 from J; bases not matched to a gene: 14. This CDR3 spans 16 amino acids. Germline loops: CDR1 LGHNA, CDR2 YSLEER. This CDR3 reads CASSSRRQGVVETQYF. CDR3 coding DNA: TGCGCCAGCAGCTCCCGTCGACAGGGAGTTGTCGAGACCCAGTACTTC.

This clonotype turned up a few times. The chain couples TRBV29-1 to TRBJ2-7; D unclear. The germline V gene encodes CDR1 SQVTM and CDR2 ANQGSEA. This CDR3 contains 13 residues. Between the trimmed V and J ends, which lost 4 bases and 1 base, there was a span of 11 bases. This CDR3 reads CSVVSSSSYEQYF. Here the CDR3 DNA reads TGCAGCGTTGTATCCAGCAGTTCCTACGAGCAGTACTTC.

The V gene is TRBV4-3, the J gene TRBJ2-3; 8 nucleotides match TRBD1. The CDR3 extends over 15 amino acids. Looked up from germline, CDR1 is LGHNA and CDR2 is YSLEER. V dropped 6 bases and J dropped 6; count of bases not matched to a gene: 11. The CDR3 here is CASRHGQGETDTQYF. The CDR3 nucleotides are TGCGCCAGCAGACACGGACAGGGTGAAACCGATACGCAGTATTTT.

The J gene is TRBJ2-5, the V gene TRBV29-1, with 9 bases identical to TRBD2. The germline CDR1 and CDR2 sequences are SQVTM and ANQGSEA. The CDR3 length is 13 residues. V shed 4 bases and J 1 base; nucleotides not matched to a gene: 1. The CDR3 DNA reads TGCAGCGTTGTACTAGCGGGCCAAGAGACCCAGTACTTC. Protein product: CSVVLAGQETQYF. Full variable domain (missing parts from reference TRBV29-1 and TRBJ2-5): SAVISQKPSRDICQRGTSLTIQCQVDSQVTMMFWYRQQPGQSLTLIATANQGSEATYESGFVIDKFPISRPNLTFSTLTVSNMSPEDSSIYLCSVVLAGQETQYFGPGTRLLVL.